The 18 T cell receptor beta chains presented below share a single source sample, sequenced in a study of T cell changes during pregnancy in multiple sclerosis. Only in-frame clones appear in the TCRdb table, and some are missing; sequencing was by immunoSEQ multiplex PCR. The data contain over 30,000 clones, about 90% of them seen just once; the ten biggest clones take up 0.5% to 0.85%. The material sequenced was CD4+ T cells from peripheral blood mononuclear cells, taken in the second trimester of pregnancy. Receptors were obtained from a female donor in good health, enrolled as a control in a pregnancy study.

The table lists this clone with a count of one. The rearrangement joins TRBV11-1 to TRBJ2-3; 8 positions agree with TRBD2. The germline CDR1 and CDR2 sequences are SGHAT and FQDESV (reference sequence). The CDR3 is 15 amino acids. J lost 5 bases, V lost 2 bases, and 6 bases had no gene match. The CDR3 region has the DNA TGTGCCAGCAGCTTATGGGCCAGCGGGGGAGATACGCAGTATTTT. The encoded protein is CASSLWASGGDTQYF. The full variable domain, its missing parts supplied by reference TRBV11-1 and TRBJ2-3, is EAEVAQSPRYKITEKSQAVAFWCDPISGHATLYWYRQILGQGPELLVQFQDESVVDDSQLPKDRFSAERLKGVDSTLKIQPAELGDSAMYLCASSLWASGGDTQYFGPGTRLTVL.

The J gene is TRBJ1-2, the V gene TRBV2, with D possibly TRBD1 on 5 matching bases. V shed 4 bases and J shed 4 bases, with 13 bases lying between them. The CDR3 covers 14 residues. CDR1 and CDR2 from the germline V gene are SNHLY and FYNNEI. CDR3 region: CASSAGGLGYGYTF. The DNA of the CDR3 is TGTGCCAGCAGTGCGGGGGGACTGGGCTATGGCTACACCTTC. Variable domain in full (rest from reference TRBV2 and TRBJ1-2): EPEVTQTPSHQVTQMGQEVILRCVPISNHLYFYWYRQILGQKVEFLVSFYNNEISEKSEIFDDQFSVERPDGSNFTLKIRSTKLEDSAMYFCASSAGGLGYGYTFGSGTRLTVV.

This clone appeared once. This rearrangement joins TRBV7-2 to TRBJ2-5; perhaps TRBD1 as D (5 bases). Germline loops: CDR1 SGHTA, CDR2 FQGNSA. The CDR3 spans 16 residues. Trimming cost V 5 bases and J 4 bases, with 20 bases left between them. The CDR3 DNA sequence: TGTGCCAGCAGCATCTCGACAGCCTGGGGTCCAGAGACCCAGTACTTC. Translation gives CASSISTAWGPETQYF.

Turning to this clone: Mismatch with germline at one junction end may stem from a read error. The rearrangement links TRBV7-7 to TRBJ1-4, with TRBD1 as a possible D gene (6 bases). This CDR3 comprises 17 residues. Germline CDR1 and CDR2: SSHAT and FNYEAQ (reference sequence). The CDR3 sequence is CASSLEGGPVTNEKLFF. The CDR3 nucleotides read TGTGCTAGCAGCTTAGAGGGGGGGCCCGTAACTAATGAAAAACTGTTTTTT.

V gene TRBV7-9 combines with J gene TRBJ2-5; 12 nucleotides align to TRBD1. The DNA end is a closer match to TRBJ2-7, so the J assignment may be wrong. Germline lookup yields CDR1 SEHNR and CDR2 FQNEAQ (reference sequence). The CDR3 is 14 amino acids. The CDR3 loop is CASSPGTGGLEQYF. CDR3 nucleotide sequence: TGTGCCAGCAGCCCCGGGACAGGGGGCCTCGAGCAGTACTTC.

A few counts support this clone. The genes are TRBV5-4 and TRBJ1-6; weak D call: TRBD1 (5 bases). Germline V lookup: CDR1 SGHNT, CDR2 YYREEE (reference sequence). The CDR3 is 17 residues long. The V and J ends lost 4 bases and 4 bases respectively, with 18 bases between them. The CDR3 loop is CASSNRRGGSYNSPLHF. The CDR3 bases are TGTGCCAGCAGCAATCGAAGGGGCGGCAGTTATAATTCACCCCTCCACTTT.

The chain carries TRBV4-2 and TRBJ1-3, with 10 bases aligning to TRBD1. This CDR3 has 17 amino acids. With V trimmed by 0 bases and J by 2 bases, 4 bases remained unmatched. Germline CDR1 is LGHNA and CDR2 is YNFKEQ. CDR3 region: CASSQDIDRGPGNTIYF. CDR3 in DNA: TGTGCCAGCAGCCAAGATATAGACAGGGGGCCTGGAAACACCATATATTTT.

The J gene is TRBJ1-1, the V gene TRBV18; D perhaps matches TRBD1 (5 bases). V lost 3 bases to trimming and J lost 4 bases, with 18 bases between them. There are 16 residues in the CDR3. CDR1 is KGHSH, CDR2 LQKENI, per germline. CDR3 loop: CASSPRLTGGGTEAFF. Written as DNA, the CDR3 is TGTGCCAGCTCACCGCGGCTTACTGGGGGAGGCACTGAAGCTTTCTTT.

The gene calls are TRBV2 and TRBJ2-1; D is undetermined. Trimming left V 8 bases short and J 4 bases short, with 18 bases between. CDR1 is SNHLY and CDR2 is FYNNEI in the germline V gene. The CDR3 runs 15 residues. As DNA, the CDR3 is TGTGCCAGCCAACCATCCGCCGGGTTTTACAATGAGCAGTTCTTC. Protein product: CASQPSAGFYNEQFF.

V gene TRBV6-1 combines with J gene TRBJ2-2, with D unclear. The CDR3 sequence is 15 residues long. V was pared by 4 bases and J by 4 bases, with 13 bases between. Germline loops: CDR1 MNHNS, CDR2 SASEGT. The CDR3 loop is CASSVMADTTGELFF. The CDR3 nucleotides read TGTGCCAGCAGTGTGATGGCGGATACCACCGGGGAGCTGTTTTTT.

The chain is built from TRBV14 and TRBJ2-5; D perhaps matches TRBD2 (6 bases). CDR3 length: 12 amino acids. V was clipped by 1 base and J by 6 bases, with 6 bases between them. The germline V gene has CDR1 SGHDN and CDR2 FVKESK. Written as DNA, the CDR3 is TGTGCCAGCAGCCAAGGCGGGAAGACCCAGTACTTC. Its protein is CASSQGGKTQYF. Filled out from reference TRBV14 and TRBJ2-5, the complete variable domain reads EAGVTQFPSHSVIEKGQTVTLRCDPISGHDNLYWYRRVMGKEIKFLLHFVKESKQDESGMPNNRFLAERTGGTYSTLKVQPAELEDSGVYFCASSQGGKTQYFGPGTRLLVL.

The genes are TRBV6-6 and TRBJ2-2, with D maybe TRBD2 (7 bases). CDR1 MNHNY and CDR2 SVGAGI come from the germline V gene (reference sequence). This CDR3 is built from 15 residues. V lost 2 bases and J 3 bases, leaving 10 bases between the germline ends. The CDR3 sequence is CASSYRGADTGELFF. The CDR3 DNA follows: TGTGCCAGCAGTTACCGGGGGGCGGACACCGGGGAGCTGTTTTTT.

This sequence joins TRBV2 and TRBJ1-1; the D is unclear. Germline lookup yields CDR1 SNHLY and CDR2 FYNNEI. The CDR3 spans 14 residues. Trimming shortened V by 4 bases and J by 0 bases, and 9 bases separated the two germline ends. Written as DNA, the CDR3 is TGTGCCAGCAGTGGAAACAAAATGAACACTGAAGCTTTCTTT. As protein: CASSGNKMNTEAFF.

This rearrangement joins TRBV4-3 to TRBJ1-1; D might be TRBD1 (6 bases). Between the trimmed V and J ends, which lost 4 bases and 3 bases, there was a span of 9 bases. CDR1 and CDR2 from the germline V gene are LGHNA and YSLEER. This CDR3 spans 13 amino acids. CDR3 in DNA: TGCGCCAGCAGCCGGGGGGGCGACACTGAAGCTTTCTTT. This sequence encodes CASSRGGDTEAFF.

This clone was found once. J is TRBJ2-4 and V is TRBV11-2; TRBD1 agrees at 7 bases. The CDR3 is 13 residues long. V gave up 3 bases and J gave up 6 bases; unmatched junction bases: 2. Germline CDR1 reads SGHAT; CDR2 reads FQNNGV. CDR3 sequence (DNA): TGTGCCAGCAGCTTCAGGGGGTCAAACATTCAGTACTTC. This encodes CASSFRGSNIQYF.

The chain carries TRBV28 and TRBJ2-7, with TRBD1 matching 7 bases. Unmatched junction bases numbered 8, after V lost 6 bases and J lost 3 bases. Germline loops: CDR1 MDHEN, CDR2 SYDVKM. CDR3 length: 14 amino acids. The CDR3 sequence is CASSDRQGVYEQYF. In DNA, the CDR3 is TGTGCCAGCAGCGATCGGCAGGGGGTCTACGAGCAGTACTTC.

The chain employs TRBV11-2 and TRBJ1-3; the D is unclear. This CDR3 is 14 amino acids long. Germline-derived CDR1 and CDR2 are SGHAT and FQNNGV. Trimming took off 5 bases at V and 8 bases at J, with 16 bases between the two ends. CDR3 sequence: CASSPPERVYTIYF. The CDR3 region has the DNA TGTGCCAGCAGCCCCCCGGAGAGGGTATACACCATATATTTT.

The CDR3 nucleotides read TGTGCCAGCAGAACAGGGGCGACTCAGCCCCAGCATTTT. Translated, it gives CASRTGATQPQHF. The chain is built from TRBV6-5 and TRBJ1-5; 7 bases map to TRBD1. CDR1 and CDR2 from the germline V gene are MNHEY and SVGAGI. The junction had 5 bases not matched to a gene; V was cut back by 6 bases and J by 6 bases. The CDR3 contains 13 residues.